Each of the 4 T cell receptor beta chains below was sequenced from the same sample in a study of T-cell memory formation after mild COVID-19. TCRdb called the 5' RACE reads again in MiXCR, with one record for every CDR3 protein. The sample lists approximately 410,000 distinct CDR3 sequences; under 25% were seen once. The sample taken for sequencing was PBMCs or a T cell subset sorted from them (not recorded which). The source of these receptors is an adult woman who had mild COVID-19 (a few samples of this study predate the infection). Cell type and time point are not known.

This clonotype was counted ten times or more. The chain employs TRBV7-9 and TRBJ2-2; D is perhaps TRBD2 (5 bases). In germline, CDR1 is SEHNR, CDR2 FQNEAQ (reference sequence). V shed 1 base and J shed 3 bases, with 12 bases lying between them. This CDR3 is built from 16 residues. In nucleotides, the CDR3 is TGTGCCAGCAGCTTAGGCCTCGGGGTGGACACCGGGGAGCTGTTTTTT. Its protein product is CASSLGLGVDTGELFF.

The sample holds a few counts of this clonotype. CDR3 nucleotides: TGTGCCTGGATCTCAGGGATACACGAGCAGTACTTC. Encoded protein: CAWISGIHEQYF. The chain uses TRBV30 and TRBJ2-7; weak D call: TRBD1 (5 bases). The CDR3 is 12 amino acids. V was trimmed by 4 bases and J by 5 bases, leaving 12 bases between them. CDR1 GTSNPN and CDR2 SVGIG come from the germline V gene (reference sequence).

This chain uses TRBV9 with TRBJ1-2, with D hard to call. V lost 0 bases, J lost 1 base, and 10 bases lay in between. The CDR3 has 15 amino acids. Germline CDR1 and CDR2: SGDLS and YYNGEE. CDR3 bases: TGTGCCAGCAGCGTAGAGTCCCACCTTAACTATGGCTACACCTTC. Its protein product is CASSVESHLNYGYTF.

There are a few counts of this clonotype. This chain connects TRBV7-2 to TRBJ2-7; D remains ambiguous. Germline V gene lookup returns CDR1 SGHTA and CDR2 FQGNSA. V gave up 3 bases and J gave up 3 bases, with 6 bases separating them. The CDR3 spans 12 residues. Here the CDR3 reads CASSFQVYEQYF. CDR3 in DNA: TGTGCCAGCAGCTTCCAGGTCTACGAGCAGTACTTC. Full variable domain (missing parts from reference TRBV7-2 and TRBJ2-7): GAGVSQSPSNKVTEKGKDVELRCDPISGHTALYWYRQSLGQGLEFLIYFQGNSAPDKSGLPSDRFSAERTGGSVSTLTIQRTQQEDSAVYLCASSFQVYEQYFGPGTRLTVT.